Below, 2 T cell receptor beta chains from the same sample are listed, as sequenced in a study of regulatory T cells in long-lasting Graves disease. Time point: newly diagnosed GD, antithyroid drugs for less than 3 months. Generation of the TCR library employed RNA extracted from PBMCs. With iRepertoire HTBI primers and Arm-PCR of CDR3 regions, TCR beta libraries were built. MiXCR, applied by TCRdb to the multiplex PCR reads, yields one record per CDR3 protein. This table has 450,000 to 600,000 distinct CDR3 sequences, less than 15% appearing once. The sample was also reused in another study, on T cells in Graves' hyperthyroidism and ophthalmopathy.

The specimen was peripheral blood mononuclear cells (PBMCs), collected at new diagnosis, from a patient treated with antithyroid drugs. The receptors derive from a young man with Graves disease.

This clonotype has a count of ten or more. The chain carries TRBV6-1 and TRBJ2-5; 8 bases fit TRBD1. The CDR3 length is 16 residues. With V trimmed by 7 bases and J by 5 bases, 15 bases remained unmatched. Germline CDR1 MNHNS, CDR2 SASEGT. CDR3 coding DNA: TGTGCCAGCACCTTTTGGGGTCAGGGGGCCGGCGAGACCCAGTACTTC. Encoded protein: CASTFWGQGAGETQYF.

The sample holds many counts of this clonotype. J is TRBJ2-3 and V is TRBV7-2; TRBD1 matches 10 bases. CDR3 length: 13 residues. Losses at the gene ends were 11 bases for V and 4 bases for J; bases not matched to a gene: 6. The germline CDR1 and CDR2 sequences are SGHTA and FQGNSA. The CDR3 region has the DNA TGTGCCGTGGACAGGGGGATGTCAGATACGCAGTATTTT. Residues: CAVDRGMSDTQYF.